These 25 T cell receptor beta chains were sequenced from one sample in a study of T cell responses to AZD1222 COVID-19 vaccine. The data were produced by immunoSEQ multiplex PCR, yet TCRdb's version contains in-frame clones alone and is incomplete. The sample shows 95,000 to 150,000 clones, about 90% of them seen only once. The sequenced sample was peripheral blood, obtained on day 0 of MenACWY control vaccination. The receptors derive from an adult in good health.

The chain employs TRBV28 and TRBJ2-7; 8 bases agree with TRBD2. V lost 8 bases and J lost 2; bases outside the gene matches: 20. CDR3 length: 18 residues. Germline CDR1 MDHEN, CDR2 SYDVKM. The CDR3: CASGSNLLGSGNPYEQYF. The CDR3 DNA sequence: TGTGCCAGCGGTTCTAATCTCCTGGGTAGCGGGAACCCCTACGAGCAGTACTTC.

The gene calls are TRBV2 and TRBJ1-2, with D perhaps TRBD1 (6 bases). CDR1 and CDR2 from the germline V gene are SNHLY and FYNNEI. This CDR3 contains 15 residues. Trimming removed 0 bases at V and 6 bases at J, with 14 bases between. The CDR3 sequence is CASSEAGHSLNGYTF. CDR3 coding DNA: TGTGCCAGCAGTGAAGCGGGACACTCCTTAAATGGCTACACCTTC.

The V and J genes are TRBV18 and TRBJ2-3, with D perhaps matching TRBD1 or TRBD2 (5 bases each). V was trimmed by 3 bases and J by 3 bases, leaving 19 bases between them. The V gene's germline CDR1 is KGHSH and CDR2 LQKENI. The CDR3 has 17 amino acids. The CDR3 coding sequence is TGTGCCAGCTCACCCAGAATGGGGGTTGGTGGAACAGATACGCAGTATTTT. Translation: CASSPRMGVGGTDTQYF.

This rearrangement joins TRBV12-3 or TRBV12-4 to TRBJ1-1; D is undetermined. This CDR3 comprises 11 residues. The V gene lost 4 bases and the J gene lost 5 bases, with 5 bases spanning the gap. This CDR3 is CASSSFTEAFF. CDR3 bases: TGTGCCAGCAGTTCCTTTACTGAAGCTTTCTTT.

The genes are TRBV12-3 or TRBV12-4 and TRBJ1-5; D uncertain. With 3 bases removed from V and 4 bases from J, the gap between germline ends came to 7 bases. The CDR3 runs to 13 residues. The CDR3 nucleotides are TGTGCCAGCAGTTTTTTAAGAAATCAGCCCCAGCATTTT. Translation: CASSFLRNQPQHF.

This sequence joins TRBV6-5 and TRBJ2-1; TRBD1 matches 7 bases. The CDR3 is made up of 14 amino acids. Germline V gene sequence: CDR1 MNHEY, CDR2 SVGAGI. Losses at the gene ends were 6 bases for V and 3 bases for J; bases not matched to a gene: 5. The CDR3 region is CASRTGLLYNEQFF. DNA of the CDR3: TGTGCCAGCAGGACAGGGCTGCTCTACAATGAGCAGTTCTTC.

This chain joins TRBV6-5 and TRBJ1-3; D possibly corresponds to TRBD1 (6 bases). Trimming cost V 6 bases and J 2 bases, with 11 bases left between them. There are 14 residues in the CDR3. Germline lookup yields CDR1 MNHEY and CDR2 SVGAGI. The CDR3 region has the DNA TGTGCCAGCAGGCGAGGGGGTGCTGGAAACACCATATATTTT. As protein: CASRRGGAGNTIYF.

The J gene is TRBJ1-5, the V gene TRBV19; tentatively, D is TRBD1 (6 bases). The CDR3 contains 14 residues. V lost 4 bases, J lost 5 bases, and 12 bases lay in between. Per the germline V gene, CDR1 is LNHDA and CDR2 is SQIVND (reference sequence). The DNA for the CDR3 is TGTGCCAGTAGTAAATGGGGGGCGGATCAGCCCCAGCATTTT. This gives the protein CASSKWGADQPQHF.

The V call is TRBV28, the J call TRBJ1-1, with 10 positions matching TRBD1. V lost 6 bases to trimming and J lost 11 bases; unmatched junction nucleotides: 15. CDR1 MDHEN and CDR2 SYDVKM come from the germline V gene. The length of the CDR3 is 15 residues. CDR3 residues: CASSNPTGGGGRAFF. CDR3 in DNA: TGTGCCAGCAGCAACCCGACAGGGGGCGGAGGTAGGGCTTTCTTT.

V usage is TRBV7-9 and J usage is TRBJ2-7; D possibly corresponds to TRBD1 (6 bases). The germline V and J ends were trimmed by 1 base and 4 bases, with 14 bases remaining between them. CDR1 is SEHNR and CDR2 is FQNEAQ in the germline V gene (reference sequence). This CDR3 contains 15 residues. The CDR3: CASSLGGAGAYEQYF. In DNA, the CDR3 is TGTGCCAGCAGCTTAGGTGGGGCAGGGGCTTACGAGCAGTACTTC.

The CDR3 protein is CASSVSGSGGRNQETQYF. In nucleotides, the CDR3 is TGTGCCAGCAGCGTATCTGGCTCTGGGGGCCGAAACCAAGAGACCCAGTACTTC. The chain links TRBV9 to TRBJ2-5, with a weak D call TRBD1 (6 bases). The V gene lost 1 base and the J gene lost 0 bases, with 19 bases spanning the gap. Germline V gives CDR1 SGDLS, CDR2 YYNGEE. The CDR3 is 18 amino acids. Variable domain in full (rest from reference TRBV9 and TRBJ2-5): DSGVTQTPKHLITATGQRVTLRCSPRSGDLSVYWYQQSLDQGLQFLIQYYNGEERAKGNILERFSAQQFPDLHSELNLSSLELGDSALYFCASSVSGSGGRNQETQYFGPGTRLLVL.

The chain is built from TRBV29-1 and TRBJ2-2; TRBD2 agrees at 8 bases. Germline V gene sequence: CDR1 SQVTM, CDR2 ANQGSEA. CDR3 length equals 15 residues. The trim removed 0 bases at V and 6 bases at J, leaving 6 bases unmatched. The chain's CDR3 is CSVEDRRRGAGELFF. As DNA, the CDR3 is TGCAGCGTTGAAGATAGGCGGCGGGGGGCCGGGGAGCTGTTTTTT.

This chain joins TRBV4-1 and TRBJ1-5; 9 nucleotides line up with TRBD1. V gave up 2 bases and J gave up 6 bases; unmatched junction bases: 2. There are 14 residues in the CDR3. Germline assignment: CDR1 MGHRA and CDR2 YSYEKL. The CDR3: CASSQKTGGQPQHF. DNA for the CDR3: TGCGCCAGCAGCCAAAAGACAGGGGGTCAGCCCCAGCATTTT.

The chain has TRBV5-1 and TRBJ1-2; unclear D gene. V dropped 1 base and J dropped 2 bases, with 6 bases sitting between them. The CDR3 is 13 amino acids. The germline V gene has CDR1 SGHRS and CDR2 YFSETQ. CDR3 amino acids: CASSLSRNYGYTF. Written as DNA, the CDR3 is TGCGCCAGCAGCTTGTCCAGGAACTATGGCTACACCTTC.

J is TRBJ1-5 and V is TRBV5-6; weak D call: TRBD1 (5 bases). The germline V and J ends were trimmed by 1 base and 0 bases, with 5 bases remaining between them. Germline V gene data show CDR1 as SGHDT and CDR2 as YYEEEE. The CDR3 runs 14 residues. CDR3 sequence (DNA): TGTGCCAGCAGCTTGACAGGTAGCAATCAGCCCCAGCATTTT. Translating it yields CASSLTGSNQPQHF.

The chain employs TRBV5-5 and TRBJ1-2, with D hard to call. The CDR3 sequence is 13 residues long. V lost 0 bases and J lost 7, with 10 bases in between. Germline CDR1 is SGHKS and CDR2 is YYEKEE (reference sequence). CDR3: CASSLEVKAGYTF. In DNA, the CDR3 is TGTGCCAGCAGCTTGGAGGTGAAAGCTGGCTACACCTTC.

The chain joins TRBV19 to TRBJ1-6, with D tentatively TRBD1 (6 bases). V was shortened by 9 bases and J by 7 bases, with 22 bases between the two germline ends. The CDR3 is 16 amino acids. Germline V lookup: CDR1 LNHDA, CDR2 SQIVND (reference sequence). CDR3 bases: TGTGCCAGCCTCGACGTTTCACAGGGTATCAATTCACCCCTCCACTTT. Translated, it gives CASLDVSQGINSPLHF. Combining the CDR3 with reference TRBV19 and TRBJ1-6 gives the whole variable domain DGGITQSPKYLFRKEGQNVTLSCEQNLNHDAMYWYRQDPGQGLRLIYYSQIVNDFQKGDIAEGYSVSREKKESFPLTVTSAQKNPTAFYLCASLDVSQGINSPLHFGNGTRLTVT.

This chain uses TRBV15 with TRBJ1-4; tentatively, D is TRBD1 (5 bases). There are 15 residues in the CDR3. Trimming removed 0 bases from V and 8 bases from J, with 13 bases in between. CDR1 and CDR2 (germline): LNHNV, YYDKDF (reference sequence). CDR3 loop: CATSRERQGREKLFF. The CDR3 DNA sequence: TGTGCCACCAGCAGAGAACGGCAGGGTAGGGAAAAACTGTTTTTT.

The gene calls are TRBV10-3 and TRBJ1-1; 7 bases are shared with TRBD1. The CDR3 totals 14 residues. V lost 6 bases, J lost 6 bases, and 10 bases stayed unmatched. Germline CDR1 and CDR2: ENHRY and SYGVKD. The DNA of the CDR3 is TGTGCCATCAGACAGGGGAGGGGAGTCCCTGAAGCTTTCTTT. Amino acids: CAIRQGRGVPEAFF.

The chain is built from TRBV11-3 and TRBJ2-2, with TRBD1 identical over 7 bases. Germline V CDR1 and CDR2: SGHNT, YENEEA. The CDR3 is 19 amino acids. Trimming at V came to 3 bases and at J to 3 bases, leaving 16 bases not matched to a gene. CDR3: CASSFQGGVRGPYTGELFF. The DNA for the CDR3 is TGTGCCAGCAGCTTCCAAGGGGGCGTCAGGGGTCCGTACACCGGGGAGCTGTTTTTT.

The chain employs TRBV2 and TRBJ1-1; a possible D gene is TRBD1 (6 bases). Germline V gene lookup returns CDR1 SNHLY and CDR2 FYNNEI. The CDR3 has 14 amino acids. Trimming pared 2 bases from V and 3 bases from J, leaving 10 bases between. The CDR3 coding sequence is TGTGCCAGCAGTGAATGGGCAGGGGACACTGAAGCTTTCTTT. Protein product: CASSEWAGDTEAFF.

The rearrangement joins TRBV19 to TRBJ2-1, with D unresolved. CDR1 LNHDA and CDR2 SQIVND come from the germline V gene (reference sequence). This CDR3 spans 15 amino acids. Trimming cost V 3 bases and J 3 bases, with 12 bases left between them. The CDR3 loop is CASSISREVYNEQFF. In nucleotides, the CDR3 is TGTGCCAGTAGTATCTCTAGGGAAGTCTACAATGAGCAGTTCTTC. Full variable domain (rest looked up from reference TRBV19 and TRBJ2-1): DGGITQSPKYLFRKEGQNVTLSCEQNLNHDAMYWYRQDPGQGLRLIYYSQIVNDFQKGDIAEGYSVSREKKESFPLTVTSAQKNPTAFYLCASSISREVYNEQFFGPGTRLTVL.

The CDR3 sequence: CASSLVGGPTDTQYF. The CDR3 coding sequence is TGTGCCAGCAGCTTAGTAGGGGGGCCGACAGATACGCAGTATTTT. The chain recombines TRBV11-2 with TRBJ2-3; D may match TRBD1 or TRBD2 (6 bases each). V lost 1 base and J 3 bases, leaving 11 bases between the germline ends. CDR3 size: 15 residues. Germline assignment: CDR1 SGHAT and CDR2 FQNNGV.

This chain uses TRBV7-2 with TRBJ1-1; possibly TRBD1 for D (6 bases). The CDR3 loop spans 15 amino acids. Germline CDR1 and CDR2: SGHTA and FQGNSA. V lost 1 base and J lost 5, with 14 bases in between. CDR3 residues: CASSLVVGARTEAFF. DNA for the CDR3: TGTGCCAGCAGCTTAGTCGTGGGGGCGCGGACTGAAGCTTTCTTT. Full variable domain (outside the CDR3, taken from reference TRBV7-2 and TRBJ1-1): GAGVSQSPSNKVTEKGKDVELRCDPISGHTALYWYRQSLGQGLEFLIYFQGNSAPDKSGLPSDRFSAERTGGSVSTLTIQRTQQEDSAVYLCASSLVVGARTEAFFGQGTRLTVV.

The rearrangement links TRBV24-1 to TRBJ2-7, with TRBD2 matching over 13 bases. The CDR3 has 16 amino acids. After removal of 3 bases from V and 5 bases from J, the junction contained 6 bases not matched to a gene. From germline, CDR1 is KGHDR and CDR2 SFDVKD. The CDR3 spells CATSDTGTSGIDEQYF. For the CDR3, the DNA is TGTGCCACCAGTGATACCGGGACTAGCGGGATCGACGAGCAGTACTTC.